This T cell receptor beta chain comes out of a study of shared clonotypes between healthy human individuals. Whole-study results and caveats: Non-shared clonotypes displayed generation probabilities falling below those of clonotypes present in all four donors. What limited the represented genetic and exposure-history diversity was the small number of donors.

Worth noting for this clone: Its antigen is not known.

The data were produced by immunoSEQ multiplex PCR, yet TCRdb's version contains in-frame clones alone and is incomplete. The sample comprises 2 million to 2.5 million clones, roughly 90% of which are singletons, and about 0.36% rests with the top ten. Germline CDR1 reads SGDLS; CDR2 reads YYNGEE. The CDR3 is made up of 13 amino acids. V lost 0 bases and J lost 7, with 8 bases in between. Donors were healthy HIV-negative adults without recent acute infections or vaccinations. Memory CD4+ cells were the fraction left after CD45RA+ naive selection. The sequence came from a man aged 18-30 years in good health. Some clones in this sample may be carry-over from other donors' samples. The chain joins TRBV9 to TRBJ2-4; tentatively, D is TRBD2 (5 bases). The specimen sequenced was naive CD4+ T cells from PBMCs. Noted subset: CD45RA+ positively selected. This chain's CDR3 is CASSVGGSNIQYF. CDR3 DNA sequence: TGTGCCAGCAGCGTAGGAGGGAGTAACATTCAGTACTTC.